One sample yielded the 16 T cell receptor beta chains listed below, sequenced in a study of blood T cell repertoires in COVID-19 (dated by TCRdb to 2019 to 2021). Preparation of the library involved the immunoSEQ multiplex PCR assay. Not all clones reach the TCRdb copy of this immuneACCESS table, which keeps in-frame sequences only. Checked studies attribute under half of the gap to unresolved V genes and leave the rest unexplained. This sample holds around 230,000 clones; 75% to 90% were observed only once. 9.5% to 15% of the sample is taken by the ten largest. The sample taken for sequencing was peripheral blood. These receptors all stem from a woman aged 55-70 years with active or convalescent COVID-19.

The chain links TRBV29-1 to TRBJ1-1, with TRBD1 matching over 9 bases. The CDR3 runs to 13 residues. J gave up 4 bases and V 8 bases, and 8 bases lay outside the gene matches. Per the germline V gene, CDR1 is SQVTM and CDR2 is ANQGSEA. The CDR3 spells CSPRDREGTEAFF. Written as DNA, the CDR3 is TGCAGCCCGAGGGACAGGGAGGGCACTGAAGCTTTCTTT.

This sequence joins TRBV6-2 or TRBV6-3 and TRBJ2-1; D ambiguous. Germline CDR1 reads MNHEY; CDR2 reads SVGEGT. Trimming took off 0 bases at V and 8 bases at J, with 11 bases between the two ends. The CDR3 length is 14 residues. The CDR3 reads CASSYSRIADEQFF. CDR3 nucleotides: TGTGCCAGCAGTTACTCGAGGATAGCAGATGAGCAGTTCTTC.

The CDR3 coding sequence is TGCAGCCAAGGGACTACCCAAGAGACCCAGTACTTC. This codes for CSQGTTQETQYF. V usage is TRBV29-1 and J usage is TRBJ2-5, with 7 nucleotides matching TRBD2. Germline loops: CDR1 SQVTM, CDR2 ANQGSEA. V shed 8 bases and J 1 base; nucleotides not matched to a gene: 4. CDR3 length equals 12 residues.

The chain combines TRBV7-9 with TRBJ1-2; TRBD1 is a possible D gene (6 bases). The CDR3 loop spans 13 amino acids. The V gene's germline CDR1 is SEHNR and CDR2 FQNEAQ (reference sequence). V lost 5 bases, J lost 2 bases, and 9 bases lay in between. The CDR3 sequence: CASSATGNYGYTF. For the CDR3, the DNA is TGTGCCAGCAGCGCAACAGGGAACTATGGCTACACCTTC.

The genes are TRBV7-3 and TRBJ2-5; D might be TRBD1 (5 bases). Trimming pared 0 bases from V and 1 base from J, leaving 6 bases between. The CDR3 totals 14 residues. The germline V gene has CDR1 SGHTA and CDR2 FQGTGA. The CDR3 DNA is TGTGCCAGCAGCTTAACCCAGGGCCAAGAGACCCAGTACTTC. Its protein is CASSLTQGQETQYF. Full variable domain (outside the CDR3, taken from reference TRBV7-3 and TRBJ2-5): GAGVSQTPSNKVTEKGKYVELRCDPISGHTALYWYRQSLGQGPEFLIYFQGTGAADDSGLPNDRFFAVRPEGSVSTLKIQRTERGDSAVYLCASSLTQGQETQYFGPGTRLLVL.

The chain employs TRBV27 and TRBJ1-2, with 9 bases that match TRBD1. Germline V gene lookup returns CDR1 MNHEY and CDR2 SMNVEV (reference sequence). With 6 bases clipped from V and 8 bases from J, the junction kept 7 bases outside the gene matches. The CDR3 has 13 residues. DNA of the CDR3: TGTGCCAGCAGCCCCACAGGGGGCCGGGGCTACACCTTC. Amino acid sequence: CASSPTGGRGYTF.

This chain uses TRBV14 with TRBJ2-5; 7 bases match TRBD2. This CDR3 region has 16 residues. V lost 0 bases to trimming and J lost 1 base; unmatched junction nucleotides: 5. Germline V gene lookup returns CDR1 SGHDN and CDR2 FVKESK. The CDR3 protein is CASSQDWGGVQETQYF. The CDR3 nucleotides are TGTGCCAGCAGCCAAGATTGGGGGGGGGTCCAAGAGACCCAGTACTTC.

The chain joins TRBV7-2 to TRBJ1-2; TRBD1 agrees at 11 bases. The ends lost 5 bases at V and 3 bases at J; junction bases unmatched: 8. Germline CDR1 is SGHTA and CDR2 is FQGNSA. The CDR3 contains 16 residues. In nucleotides, the CDR3 is TGTGCCAGCAGCCCCCGGGACAGGGGGGGCTACTATGGCTACACCTTC. This gives the protein CASSPRDRGGYYGYTF.

The chain combines TRBV6-6 with TRBJ1-1; TRBD1 is a possible D gene (6 bases). The CDR3 covers 13 residues. Trimming left V 8 bases short and J 0 bases short, with 10 bases between. Germline V CDR1 and CDR2: MNHNY, SVGAGI (reference sequence). Written as DNA, the CDR3 is TGTGCCAGCCGGGGGGCGATGAACACTGAAGCTTTCTTT. Its protein product is CASRGAMNTEAFF.

The chain is built from TRBV19 and TRBJ1-3; TRBD1 agrees at 10 bases. Germline assignment: CDR1 LNHDA and CDR2 SQIVND (reference sequence). Trimming cost V 5 bases and J 4 bases; bases outside gene matches: 8. The CDR3 runs 16 residues. CDR3: CASSHRDRGAGNTIYF. CDR3 nucleotides: TGTGCCAGTAGTCACCGGGACAGGGGAGCCGGAAACACCATATATTTT.

This clone was picked up one time. The chain joins TRBV30 to TRBJ1-2, with 7 bases aligning to TRBD1. Germline V gene lookup returns CDR1 GTSNPN and CDR2 SVGIG (reference sequence). The CDR3 consists of 10 residues. The ends lost 5 bases at V and 7 bases at J; junction bases unmatched: 1. CDR3 sequence reads: CAWGTAGYTF. The CDR3 DNA is TGTGCCTGGGGGACAGCTGGCTACACCTTC.

This clone was seen a handful of times. The rearrangement links TRBV7-8 to TRBJ1-4; 12 positions match TRBD1. This CDR3 comprises 17 residues. V lost 5 bases to trimming and J lost 10 bases; unmatched junction nucleotides: 14. Germline V gene sequence: CDR1 SGHVS, CDR2 FQNEAQ. CDR3 nucleotides: TGTGCCAGCAGCCCCGGGACAGGGGGCGCATCTGTGGGAAAACTGTTTTTT. Translated: CASSPGTGGASVGKLFF.

Points on this clone: A much larger clone differs from this one at a single base, so this may be a read error. V is TRBV7-9 and J is TRBJ1-1; perhaps TRBD1 as D (5 bases). CDR3 length: 13 amino acids. From germline, CDR1 is SEHNR and CDR2 FQNEAQ (reference sequence). V lost 1 base to trimming and J lost 3 bases, with 6 bases between them. Here the CDR3 DNA reads TGTGCCAGCAGCTTAGGGGGGGACACTGAAGCTTTCTTT. Translated: CASSLGGDTEAFF.

This clone showed up just a few times. The gene calls are TRBV25-1 and TRBJ1-5; 9 positions match TRBD1. With V trimmed by 5 bases and J by 9 bases, 5 bases remained unmatched. The germline V gene has CDR1 MGHDK and CDR2 SYGVNS. The CDR3 covers 13 residues. The CDR3 is CASSYRGRGPQHF. In DNA form, the CDR3 reads TGTGCCAGCAGTTACAGGGGGCGCGGGCCCCAGCATTTT.

The chain joins TRBV3-1 (or the pseudogene TRBV3-2) to TRBJ1-3, with no clear D. Trimming took off 0 bases at V and 0 bases at J, with 6 bases between the two ends. The CDR3 has 15 amino acids. Per germline, CDR1 LGHDT and CDR2 YNNKEL (reference sequence). Here the CDR3 DNA reads TGTGCCAGCAGCCAAGAAGGGAGCTCTGGAAACACCATATATTTT. Translated: CASSQEGSSGNTIYF.

The chain recombines TRBV19 with TRBJ1-2; D is uncertain. Trimming stripped 5 bases from V and 8 bases from J, with 15 bases between. The CDR3 sequence is 13 residues long. Germline-derived CDR1 and CDR2 are LNHDA and SQIVND (reference sequence). This chain's CDR3 is CASSPQKIGGYTF. The CDR3, as DNA: TGTGCCAGTAGTCCCCAGAAGATCGGGGGCTACACCTTC.